The TCR beta chain under discussion was sequenced for a study of T-cell memory formation after mild COVID-19. Study summary: In these data, TCR clusters were largely donor specific.

A 5'RACE reaction primed in the constant segment made cDNA libraries of TCR alpha and TCR beta, and these carried sample barcodes and UMIs. One entry per CDR3 protein results from TCRdb running MiXCR on the 5' RACE reads. This table holds about 340,000 distinct CDR3 sequences, about an eighth found once. This CDR3 is 14 amino acids long. Germline assignment: CDR1 SGHAT and CDR2 FQNNGV. Findings of the study overall: The study found contracting CD4+ clones mainly in CM and EM and contracting CD8+ clones in EMRA.

In this sample, this clonotype turned up many times. What it recognizes is unknown. The junction shows a germline mismatch at one end, possibly a read error. The sample was PBMCs or a T cell subset sorted from them (not recorded which). The gene calls are TRBV11-2 and TRBJ1-3, with a tentative D call TRBD1 (6 bases). This TCR came from a young man who had mild COVID-19 (a few samples of this study predate the infection). Cell type and time point are not known. The CDR3, as DNA: TGTGCCAGCAGCCGACAGGACTCTCGAAACACCATATATTTT. Its translation: CASSRQDSRNTIYF.